These 9 T cell receptor beta chains originate from one sample sequenced in a study of shared clonotypes between healthy human individuals. Data came from immunoSEQ multiplex PCR; TCRdb stores just in-frame clones and leaves some out. The sample lists over 2 million clones; over 85% were seen once. Naive CD8 cells lacked CD45RO and underwent positive selection for CCR7, leaving out terminally differentiated effector memory CD45RA+ cells. Specimen: naive CD8+ T cells sorted from blood. Receptor source: a man in his late teens or twenties in good health.

The rearrangement uses TRBV19 and TRBJ2-1; 7 bases match TRBD2. Trimming removed 3 bases from V and 0 bases from J; junction bases left unmatched: 5. Germline CDR1 reads LNHDA; CDR2 reads SQIVND (reference sequence). The CDR3 loop spans 16 amino acids. The CDR3 region is CASSIMGGSSYNEQFF. The CDR3, as DNA: TGTGCCAGTAGTATTATGGGCGGGAGCTCCTACAATGAGCAGTTCTTC.

The V gene is TRBV10-1, the J gene TRBJ2-2, with no clear D. Germline CDR1 reads WNHNN; CDR2 reads SYGVQD (reference sequence). V was clipped by 2 bases and J by 7 bases, with 8 bases between them. The CDR3 has 13 residues. The CDR3 DNA sequence: TGCGCCAGCAGTGAGACTTTTGGCGGGGAGCTGTTTTTT. It encodes CASSETFGGELFF.

Of note for this clone: This CDR3 is also generated by other DNA sequences in the sample. The chain couples TRBV28 to TRBJ1-1; D unclear. The CDR3 covers 14 residues. V was shortened by 2 bases and J by 0 bases, with 7 bases between the two germline ends. Germline V gene lookup returns CDR1 MDHEN and CDR2 SYDVKM. The CDR3 reads CASSLGRMNTEAFF. The CDR3 nucleotides read TGTGCCAGCAGTTTAGGGCGCATGAACACTGAAGCTTTCTTT. Using reference TRBV28 and TRBJ1-1 for the parts outside the CDR3, the full variable domain is DVKVTQSSRYLVKRTGEKVFLECVQDMDHENMFWYRQDPGLGLRLIYFSYDVKMKEKGDIPEGYSVSREKKERFSLILESASTNQTSMYLCASSLGRMNTEAFFGQGTRLTVV.

V usage is TRBV7-9 and J usage is TRBJ2-4, with D tentatively TRBD1 or TRBD2 (5 bases each). This CDR3 is 14 amino acids long. Germline assignment: CDR1 SEHNR and CDR2 FQNEAQ (reference sequence). Trimming shortened V by 5 bases and J by 8 bases, and 16 bases separated the two germline ends. DNA for the CDR3: TGTGCCAGCAGCACCGCCGGGGCCGGGGACATTCAGTACTTC. Encoded protein: CASSTAGAGDIQYF.

The CDR3 DNA reads as TGTGCCAGCAGCTTAGGCCGGACAGGGGTAGGCCACGAGCAGTACTTC. Its protein is CASSLGRTGVGHEQYF. This chain uses TRBV13 with TRBJ2-7; 9 bases align to TRBD1. V gave up 0 bases and J gave up 5 bases; unmatched junction bases: 8. The length of the CDR3 is 16 residues. Germline CDR1 PRHDT, CDR2 FYEKMQ (reference sequence).

The rearrangement uses TRBV5-8 and TRBJ1-1, with 7 nucleotides matching TRBD1. Looked up from germline, CDR1 is SGHTS and CDR2 is YDEGEE. The CDR3 is 13 amino acids. Germline trimming cut 2 bases from V and 7 bases from J; bases unmatched to any gene: 5. This chain's CDR3 is CASSFTRTGEAFF. The CDR3 nucleotides read TGTGCCAGCAGCTTTACAAGGACAGGTGAAGCTTTCTTT.

Here the CDR3 DNA reads TGTGCCAGTAGTATAGATCTAGAGGTTGAAGCTTTCTTT. It is translated as CASSIDLEVEAFF. The chain links TRBV19 to TRBJ1-1; no definite D call. CDR3 length: 13 residues. V lost 0 bases and J 7 bases, leaving 9 bases between the germline ends. The germline V gene has CDR1 LNHDA and CDR2 SQIVND (reference sequence).

The J gene is TRBJ1-6, the V gene TRBV13, with D unresolved. Germline V gives CDR1 PRHDT, CDR2 FYEKMQ (reference sequence). CDR3 length equals 16 residues. Trimming cost V 5 bases and J 0 bases, with 11 bases left between them. The CDR3 loop is CASSPLGVSYNSPLHF. In nucleotides, the CDR3 is TGTGCCAGCAGCCCCTTAGGAGTCTCCTATAATTCACCCCTCCACTTT.

The rearrangement uses TRBV11-2 and TRBJ1-3; D is perhaps TRBD1 (6 bases). The V gene's germline CDR1 is SGHAT and CDR2 FQNNGV. V lost 2 bases and J lost 2, with 10 bases in between. The CDR3 consists of 15 residues. CDR3 nucleotides: TGTGCCAGCAGCTTATGGGCAGGGGCTGGAAACACCATATATTTT. Amino acid sequence: CASSLWAGAGNTIYF.